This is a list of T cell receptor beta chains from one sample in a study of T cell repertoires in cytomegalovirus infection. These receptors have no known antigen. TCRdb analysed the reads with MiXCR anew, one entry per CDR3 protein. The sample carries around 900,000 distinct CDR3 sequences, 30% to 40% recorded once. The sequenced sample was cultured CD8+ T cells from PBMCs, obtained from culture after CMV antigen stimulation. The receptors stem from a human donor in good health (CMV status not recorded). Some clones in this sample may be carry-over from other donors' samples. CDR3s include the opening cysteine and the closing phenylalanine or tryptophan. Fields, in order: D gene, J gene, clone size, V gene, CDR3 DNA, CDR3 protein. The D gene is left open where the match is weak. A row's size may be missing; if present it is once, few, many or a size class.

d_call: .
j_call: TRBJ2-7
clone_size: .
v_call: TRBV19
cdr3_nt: TGTGCCAGTAGTATTTTCGACGGACCCTACGAGCAGTACTTC
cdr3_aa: CASSIFDGPYEQYF

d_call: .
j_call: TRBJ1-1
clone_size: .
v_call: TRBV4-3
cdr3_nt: TGCGCCAGCAGCCAAGATGTCGGCCAGAACACTGAAGCTTTCTTT
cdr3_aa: CASSQDVGQNTEAFF

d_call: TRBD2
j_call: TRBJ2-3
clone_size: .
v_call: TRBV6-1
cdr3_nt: TGTGCCAGCAGTCCCTGGGCTAGCGGGGGAGTCACAGATACGCAGTATTTT
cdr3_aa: CASSPWASGGVTDTQYF

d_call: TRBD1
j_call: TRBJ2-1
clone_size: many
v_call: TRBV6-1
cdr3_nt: TGTGCCAGCATGACCGACAGGGGTGACTTAAGTCCCCAAGTCAATGAGCAGTTCTTC
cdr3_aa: CASMTDRGDLSPQVNEQFF

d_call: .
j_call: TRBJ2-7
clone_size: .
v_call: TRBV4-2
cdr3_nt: TGTGCCAGCAGCCAAGATAATGACGAGCAGTACTTC
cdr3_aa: CASSQDNDEQYF

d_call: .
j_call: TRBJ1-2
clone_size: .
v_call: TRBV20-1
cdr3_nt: TGCAGTGCTTTTGGGACCTTAGATGACTATGGCTACACCTTC
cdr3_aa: CSAFGTLDDYGYTF

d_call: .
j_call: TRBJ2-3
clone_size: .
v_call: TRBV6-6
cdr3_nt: TGCGCAGGAGGAGTGCGGACAGATACGCAGTATTTT
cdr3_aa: CAGGVRTDTQYF

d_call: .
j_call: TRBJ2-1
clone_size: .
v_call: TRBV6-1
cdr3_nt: TGTGCCAGCAGTGATTTGATGTATGGCTACAATGAGCAGTTCTTC
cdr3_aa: CASSDLMYGYNEQFF

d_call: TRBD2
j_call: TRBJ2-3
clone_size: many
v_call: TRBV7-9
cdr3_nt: TGTGCCAGCAGCCTCGAGAGATCCGGACTAGCGGGCGAAACCACAGATACGCAGTATTTT
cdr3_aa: CASSLERSGLAGETTDTQYF

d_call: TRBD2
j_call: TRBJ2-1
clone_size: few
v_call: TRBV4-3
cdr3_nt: TGCGCCAGCAGCCAAGTGTACGGGGGGGCTGATTCCTACAATGAGCAGTTCTTC
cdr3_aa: CASSQVYGGADSYNEQFF

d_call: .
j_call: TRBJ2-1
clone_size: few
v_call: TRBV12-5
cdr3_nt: TGTGCTAGTGGTTTCCAGAGCTCCTACAATGAGCAGTTCTTC
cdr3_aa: CASGFQSSYNEQFF

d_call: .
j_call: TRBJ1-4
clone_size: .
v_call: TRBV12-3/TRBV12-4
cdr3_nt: TGTGCCAGCAGTTTATGGGGGGGCTTTAAGGAAAAACTGTTTTTT
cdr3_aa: CASSLWGGFKEKLFF

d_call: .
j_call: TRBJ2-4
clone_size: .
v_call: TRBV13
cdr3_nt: TGTGCCAGCAGCTTTGGGGGGCGAAACATTCAGTACTTC
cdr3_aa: CASSFGGRNIQYF

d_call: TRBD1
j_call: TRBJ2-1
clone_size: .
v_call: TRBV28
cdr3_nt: TGTGCCAGCAGCCTAGAAGGGGGCCGGGGCTACAATGAGCAGTTCTTC
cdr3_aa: CASSLEGGRGYNEQFF

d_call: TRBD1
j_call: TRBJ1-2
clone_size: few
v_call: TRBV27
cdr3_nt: TGTGCCAGCAGTATCGGGACAGGGGGAGGGTATGGCTACACCTTC
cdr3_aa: CASSIGTGGGYGYTF

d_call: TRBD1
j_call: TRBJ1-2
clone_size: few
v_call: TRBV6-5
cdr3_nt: TGTGCCACATTACGCTGGCAGGGGGCTTATGTGGAGGGCTACACCTTC
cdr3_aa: CATLRWQGAYVEGYTF

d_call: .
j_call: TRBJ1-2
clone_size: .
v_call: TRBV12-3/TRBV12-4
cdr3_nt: TGTGCCAGCAGCACTCTCACAGGGACTAACTATGGCTACACCTTC
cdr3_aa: CASSTLTGTNYGYTF

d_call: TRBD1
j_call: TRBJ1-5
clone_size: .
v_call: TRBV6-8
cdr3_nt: TGTGCCAGCAGTATTAGATCAGGGGGAGATCAGCCCCAGCATTTT
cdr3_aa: CASSIRSGGDQPQHF

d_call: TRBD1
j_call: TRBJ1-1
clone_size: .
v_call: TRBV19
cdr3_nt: TGTGCCAGTAGTATATTAGGACAGGGGGAAACTGAAGCTTTCTTT
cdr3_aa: CASSILGQGETEAFF

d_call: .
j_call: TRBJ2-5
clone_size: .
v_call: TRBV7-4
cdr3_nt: TGTGCCAGCAGCTTCGGGGTCAAACAAGAGACCCAGTACTTC
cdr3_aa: CASSFGVKQETQYF

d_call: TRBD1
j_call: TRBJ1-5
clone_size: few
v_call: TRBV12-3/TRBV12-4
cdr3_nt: TGTGCCAGCAGTCACCGGGACAGGGGGCTTGGTCAGCCCCAGCATTTT
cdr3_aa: CASSHRDRGLGQPQHF

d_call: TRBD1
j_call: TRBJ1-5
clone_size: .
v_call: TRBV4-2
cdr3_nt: TGTGCCAGCAGCCAAGAACAGGGGGCGTTTGTTCAGCCCCAGCATTTT
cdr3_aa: CASSQEQGAFVQPQHF

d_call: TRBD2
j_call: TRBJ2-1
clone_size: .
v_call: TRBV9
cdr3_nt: TGTGCCAGCAGCCCATTGCCCGCTAGCGGAGACTACAATGAGCAGTTCTTC
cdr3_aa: CASSPLPASGDYNEQFF

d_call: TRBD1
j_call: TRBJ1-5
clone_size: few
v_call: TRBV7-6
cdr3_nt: TGTGCCAGCAGCATAGAGCTAGTCAGGGGGAAGCCCCAGCATTTT
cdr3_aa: CASSIELVRGKPQHF

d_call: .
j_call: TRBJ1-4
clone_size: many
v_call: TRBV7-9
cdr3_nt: TGTGCCAGCAGCTTAGCGCAGGGAAATGAAAAACTGTTTTTT
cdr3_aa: CASSLAQGNEKLFF

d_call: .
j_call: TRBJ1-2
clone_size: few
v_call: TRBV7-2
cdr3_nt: TGTGCCAGCAGCACGCCGGGAAGCTACACCTTC
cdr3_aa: CASSTPGSYTF

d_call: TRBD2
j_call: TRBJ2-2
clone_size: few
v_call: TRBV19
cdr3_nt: TGTGCCAGTAGTTATCTAGCGGGGTTCGCGAACACCGGGGAGCTGTTTTTT
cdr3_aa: CASSYLAGFANTGELFF

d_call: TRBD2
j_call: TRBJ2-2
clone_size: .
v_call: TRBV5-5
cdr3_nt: TGTGCCAGCAGCTTTCTTAGCGGGTCGAACACCGGGGAGCTGTTTTTT
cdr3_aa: CASSFLSGSNTGELFF

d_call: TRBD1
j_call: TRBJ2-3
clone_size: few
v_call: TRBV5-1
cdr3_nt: TGCGCCAGCAGCCCGGGGACAGGGCTGAGAAACACAGATACGCAGTATTTT
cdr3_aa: CASSPGTGLRNTDTQYF

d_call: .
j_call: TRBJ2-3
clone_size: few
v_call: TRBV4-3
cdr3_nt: TGCGCCAGCAACGAGGGCCCAGGGTGGACAGATACGCAGTATTTT
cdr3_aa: CASNEGPGWTDTQYF

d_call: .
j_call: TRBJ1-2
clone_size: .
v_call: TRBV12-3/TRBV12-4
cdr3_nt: TGTGCCAGCAGCAGACCCGGGACAATGATTAACTGGGACTACACCTTC
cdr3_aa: CASSRPGTMINWDYTF

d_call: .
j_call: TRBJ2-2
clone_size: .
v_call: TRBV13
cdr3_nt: TGTGCCAGCCTTTCGCGACACAACACCGGGGAGCTGTTTTTT
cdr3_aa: CASLSRHNTGELFF

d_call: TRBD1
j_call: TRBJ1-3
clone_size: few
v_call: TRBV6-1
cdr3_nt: TGTGCCAGCAGTGAAGGGGACAGGTGGAGCTCTGGAAACACCATATATTTT
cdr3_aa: CASSEGDRWSSGNTIYF

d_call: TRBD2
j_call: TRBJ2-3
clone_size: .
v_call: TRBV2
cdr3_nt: TGTGCCAGCAGTGAATGGCCAGCGGGGGAGTCCACAGATACGCAGTATTTT
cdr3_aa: CASSEWPAGESTDTQYF

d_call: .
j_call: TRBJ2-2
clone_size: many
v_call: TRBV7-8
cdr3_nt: TGTGCCAGCAGCCTAACCCGGGACCACGGGCTCGGGGAGCTGTTTTTT
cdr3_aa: CASSLTRDHGLGELFF

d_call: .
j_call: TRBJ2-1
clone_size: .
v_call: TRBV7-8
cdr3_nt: TGTGCCAGCAGCTCAACGCCTAGCATATCCAATGAGCAGTTCTTC
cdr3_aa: CASSSTPSISNEQFF

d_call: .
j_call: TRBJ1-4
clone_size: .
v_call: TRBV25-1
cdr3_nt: TGTGCCAGCAGTGAGAGCAAGGGGCTCGCAACTAATGAAAAACTGTTTTTT
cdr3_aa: CASSESKGLATNEKLFF

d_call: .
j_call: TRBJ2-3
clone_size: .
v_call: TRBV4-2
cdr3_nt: TGTGCCAGCAGCCCGAGGAGGGGCCTGGATACGCAGTATTTT
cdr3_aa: CASSPRRGLDTQYF

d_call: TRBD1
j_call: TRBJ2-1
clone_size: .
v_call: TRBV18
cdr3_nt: TGTGCCAGCTCACCATCGGACAGGGTCGATGAGCAGTTCTTC
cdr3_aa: CASSPSDRVDEQFF

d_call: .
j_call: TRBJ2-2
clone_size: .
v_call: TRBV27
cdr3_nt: TGTGCCAGCACCTCAGGGGCGAACACCGGGGAGCTGTTTTTT
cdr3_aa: CASTSGANTGELFF

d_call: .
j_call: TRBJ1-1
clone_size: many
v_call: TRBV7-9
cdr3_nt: TGTGCCAGCAGCTTAGGGGGTGGCGGGCACACTGAAGCTTTCTTT
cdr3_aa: CASSLGGGGHTEAFF

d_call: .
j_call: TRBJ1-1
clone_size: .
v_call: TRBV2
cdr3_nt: TGTGCCAGTCCAACGGTGAACACTGAAGCTTTCTTT
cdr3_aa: CASPTVNTEAFF

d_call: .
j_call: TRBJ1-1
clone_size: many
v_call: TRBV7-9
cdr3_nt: TGTGCCAGCAGCTTCGGGGGGCTCTTTAGCGCTGAAGCTTTCTTT
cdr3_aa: CASSFGGLFSAEAFF

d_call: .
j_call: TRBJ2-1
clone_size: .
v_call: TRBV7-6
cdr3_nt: TGTGCCAGCAGCTCCTTCCGGAATAAGCAGTTCTTC
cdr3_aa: CASSSFRNKQFF

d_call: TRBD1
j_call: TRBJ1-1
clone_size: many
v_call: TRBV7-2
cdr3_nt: TGTGCCAGCAGCCAGGGGGGGATTGAAGCTTTCTTT
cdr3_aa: CASSQGGIEAFF